These T cell receptor beta chains were read from a single sample in a study of response to subunit inactivated influenza vaccine. TCRdb analysed the RT-PCR reads with MiXCR anew, one entry per CDR3 protein. The table has around 500,000 distinct CDR3 sequences, around 9.9% seen once. Specimen: PBMCs from blood, collected roughly 45 days after vaccination. These receptor sequences come from a man in his forties or fifties who received an inactivated influenza vaccine. Both conserved end residues are part of each CDR3. The D gene is left open where the match is weak. Clone size, where shown, is once, few, many, or a class for clones that have expanded.

>TRBV14|.|.|TRBJ1-1|13
TGTGCCAGCAGCCAACAGAGAGAGACTGAAGCTTTCTTT
CASSQQRETEAFF
>TRBV29-1|.|.|TRBJ1-5|18
TGCAGCGTTGAAGATAAGAGGACCGCATTTTATAGCAATCAGCCCCAGCATTTT
CSVEDKRTAFYSNQPQHF
>TRBV29-1|TRBD1|many|TRBJ2-7|13
TGCAGCGTTGAGGTCTCAGGGGGCTACGAGCAGTACTTC
CSVEVSGGYEQYF
>TRBV20-1|.|few|TRBJ2-2|14
TGCAGTGCCTATGACTATTCGAACACCGGGGAGCTGTTTTTT
CSAYDYSNTGELFF
>TRBV20-1|.|.|TRBJ1-5|12
TGCAGTCCAAGACCTAGACGACAGCCCCAGCATTTT
CSPRPRRQPQHF
>TRBV6-1|.|few|TRBJ2-2|18
TGTGCCAGCAGTCAACCCCCGGGGCTAGCGTTGAACACCGGGGAGCTGTTTTTT
CASSQPPGLALNTGELFF
>TRBV30|TRBD1|few|TRBJ2-7|14
TGTGCCTGGAGAGCCGGGACAGGGAAAAACGAGCAGTACTTC
CAWRAGTGKNEQYF
>TRBV16|.|.|TRBJ1-1|16
TGTGCCAGCAGCCAAGCGGAGGGGCGGCGTGACACTGAAGCTTTCTTT
CASSQAEGRRDTEAFF
>TRBV5-1|TRBD2|.|TRBJ2-1|14
TGCGCCAGCCGGACTAGCGGGTCGCATAATGAGCAGTTCTTC
CASRTSGSHNEQFF
>TRBV12-3/TRBV12-4|TRBD1|.|TRBJ2-7|14
TGTGCCAGCGTCCCCCAGGGGGCATCCTACGAGCAGTACTTC
CASVPQGASYEQYF
>TRBV11-2|TRBD2|many|TRBJ2-3|15
TGTGCCAGCAGCTTAACTAGCGGGCGCACAGATACGCAGTATTTT
CASSLTSGRTDTQYF
>TRBV7-2|.|.|TRBJ2-5|15
TGTGCCAGCAGCCCCGGGCCGGCGGGCCAAGAGACCCAGTACTTC
CASSPGPAGQETQYF
>TRBV24-1|.|.|TRBJ1-5|14
TGTGCCACCAGCCCGGAGGACGGGGATCAGCCCCAGCATTTT
CATSPEDGDQPQHF
>TRBV2|.|few|TRBJ1-3|13
TGTGCCAGCAGCCCGATGTCTGGAAACACCATATATTTT
CASSPMSGNTIYF
>TRBV7-2|TRBD2|few|TRBJ2-7|14
TGTGCCAGCAGCCAGACTAGCGGGAACTACGAGCAGTACTTC
CASSQTSGNYEQYF
>TRBV9|.|many|TRBJ2-7|15
TGTGCCAGCAGCGTTTCAGGACATATCTCCTACGAGCAGTACTTC
CASSVSGHISYEQYF
>TRBV20-1|.|many|TRBJ2-2|13
TGCAGTGCTCTCGACGAGAACACCGGGGAGCTGTTTTTT
CSALDENTGELFF
>TRBV20-1|.|many|TRBJ2-5|12
TGCAGTGCAAGGCATTCACGCGGGGATCAGTACTTC
CSARHSRGDQYF
>TRBV29-1|TRBD1|many|TRBJ1-1|14
TGCAGCGTTGTAGTAAGGGGGCTCGGCACTGAAGCTTTCTTT
CSVVVRGLGTEAFF
>TRBV7-6|.|many|TRBJ2-3|13
TGTGCCAGCAGCTCACTTAAAACAGATACGCAGTATTTT
CASSSLKTDTQYF
>TRBV12-3/TRBV12-4|.|many|TRBJ1-3|14
TGTGCCAGCAGTTTGACAGGTTCTGGAAACACCATATATTTT
CASSLTGSGNTIYF
>TRBV20-1|TRBD1|few|TRBJ1-1|14
TGCAGTGCTAGATCACAGGGGACGAACACTGAAGCTTTCTTT
CSARSQGTNTEAFF
>TRBV15|.|few|TRBJ2-4|15
TGTGCCACCAGCAGAGATTGGGTAAAGACGGACATTCAGTACTTC
CATSRDWVKTDIQYF
>TRBV7-3|TRBD2|few|TRBJ2-1|16
TGTGCCAGCAGCCCTAGGGGGGGACTAGAAAACAATGAGCAGTTCTTC
CASSPRGGLENNEQFF
>TRBV7-8|.|.|TRBJ2-5|16
TGTGCCAGCAGCTTAGGGCAAAAGGACAACCAAGAGACCCAGTACTTC
CASSLGQKDNQETQYF
>TRBV7-2|.|.|TRBJ2-7|16
TGTGCCAGCAGCTTAGGTGTGTCCCGGAGCTCCTACGAGCAGTACTTC
CASSLGVSRSSYEQYF
>TRBV18|.|.|TRBJ2-7|14
TGTGCCAGCTCACCACCGCGTCCGGCCTACGAGCAGTACTTC
CASSPPRPAYEQYF
>TRBV20-1|TRBD2|few|TRBJ2-7|14
TGCAGTGCTAGAGTCCCTAGCGGGAGTGTCGAGCAGTACTTC
CSARVPSGSVEQYF